Presented here are 4 T cell receptor beta chains from one specimen sequenced in a study of T cell changes during pregnancy in multiple sclerosis. Assay: immunoSEQ multiplex PCR; the TCRdb copy retains only in-frame clones and omits some. The table shows some 74,000 clones, with roughly 92% occurring only once. The sample here was peripheral blood, taken before pregnancy. The receptors shown here come from a female donor with multiple sclerosis, enrolled in a pregnancy study.

The chain is built from TRBV27 and TRBJ1-5; D not resolved. CDR1 is MNHEY and CDR2 is SMNVEV in the germline V gene (reference sequence). Deletions cut 1 base from V and 9 bases from J, with 16 bases between. The CDR3 has 15 residues. The CDR3 bases are TGTGCCAGCAGTTTATATTGGGCCAGCCAATGGCCCCAGCATTTT. Protein sequence: CASSLYWASQWPQHF.

The V and J genes are TRBV5-1 and TRBJ2-4; unclear D gene. Germline loops: CDR1 SGHRS, CDR2 YFSETQ. This CDR3 has 18 amino acids. V shed 0 bases and J shed 0 bases, with 16 bases lying between them. This CDR3 reads CASSLEAPRALAKNIQYF. The CDR3 DNA is TGCGCCAGCAGCTTGGAAGCCCCCCGTGCTCTAGCCAAAAACATTCAGTACTTC.

This rearrangement joins TRBV9 to TRBJ2-1; TRBD2 matches 12 bases. Germline trimming cut 2 bases from V and 6 bases from J; bases unmatched to any gene: 9. Germline V CDR1 and CDR2: SGDLS, YYNGEE. The length of the CDR3 is 17 residues. DNA for the CDR3: TGTGCCAGCAGCGTCTACTCTAGCGGGAGGGCCGCCAATGAGCAGTTCTTC. Protein sequence: CASSVYSSGRAANEQFF. Supplemented by reference TRBV9 and TRBJ2-1, the full variable domain reads DSGVTQTPKHLITATGQRVTLRCSPRSGDLSVYWYQQSLDQGLQFLIQYYNGEERAKGNILERFSAQQFPDLHSELNLSSLELGDSALYFCASSVYSSGRAANEQFFGPGTRLTVL.

The rearrangement uses TRBV5-1 and TRBJ1-1, with D perhaps TRBD1 (6 bases). The CDR3 consists of 14 residues. Per the germline V gene, CDR1 is SGHRS and CDR2 is YFSETQ. Trimming left V 4 bases short and J 1 base short, with 11 bases between. CDR3 loop: CASSPGTPNTEAFF. Here the CDR3 DNA reads TGCGCCAGCAGCCCAGGGACACCGAACACTGAAGCTTTCTTT.